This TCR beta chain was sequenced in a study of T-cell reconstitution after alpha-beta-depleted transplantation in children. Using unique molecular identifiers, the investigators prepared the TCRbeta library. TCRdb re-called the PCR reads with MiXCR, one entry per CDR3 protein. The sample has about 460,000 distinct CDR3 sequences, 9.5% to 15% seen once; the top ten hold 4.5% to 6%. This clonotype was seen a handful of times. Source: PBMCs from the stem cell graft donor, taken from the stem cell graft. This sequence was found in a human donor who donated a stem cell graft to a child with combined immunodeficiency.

The CDR3 bases are TGCAGCGTCCACGCCACCAACACTGAAGCTTTCTTT. This encodes CSVHATNTEAFF. The chain combines TRBV29-1 with TRBJ1-1; D is uncertain. Germline lookup yields CDR1 SQVTM and CDR2 ANQGSEA. Trimming took off 6 bases at V and 2 bases at J, with 10 bases between the two ends. This CDR3 has 12 amino acids.